The T cell receptor (beta chain) under discussion was sequenced for a study of graft-versus-host responses after intestinal transplantation. Study summary: Multivisceral, liver-intestinal, or isolated intestinal grafts went to recipients. For approximately three years after anti-thymocyte globulin induction, all recipients took tacrolimus and steroids. Overall study results and limits: GvH clone levels peaked in circulation, and this peak was associated with early post-transplant HvG declines.

CDR1 is SGHTA and CDR2 is FQGNSA in the germline V gene. This CDR3 is built from 14 residues. V shed 2 bases, J shed 4 bases, and the junction held 3 bases outside the gene matches. Clones were read by immunoSEQ multiplex PCR, and TCRdb kept only the in-frame ones, dropping some. Of some 25,000 clones listed, about 39% are singletons. After the reaction, proliferating CFSE-low CD3+CD4+ and CD3+CD8+ responders were sorted. Material: alloreactive CD4+ T cells from a mixed lymphocyte reaction culture, obtained before intestinal transplant. Specified subset: CFSE-low proliferating T cells sorted from approximately 6-day pre-transplant mixed lymphocyte reaction (GvH or HvG direction). The rearrangement links TRBV7-2 to TRBJ2-7, with 9 bases fitting TRBD1. The sequence was collected from a human patient who received an intestinal transplant. The CDR3: CASSLLTGGYEQYF. The DNA for the CDR3 is TGTGCCAGCAGCTTACTGACAGGGGGATACGAGCAGTACTTC.